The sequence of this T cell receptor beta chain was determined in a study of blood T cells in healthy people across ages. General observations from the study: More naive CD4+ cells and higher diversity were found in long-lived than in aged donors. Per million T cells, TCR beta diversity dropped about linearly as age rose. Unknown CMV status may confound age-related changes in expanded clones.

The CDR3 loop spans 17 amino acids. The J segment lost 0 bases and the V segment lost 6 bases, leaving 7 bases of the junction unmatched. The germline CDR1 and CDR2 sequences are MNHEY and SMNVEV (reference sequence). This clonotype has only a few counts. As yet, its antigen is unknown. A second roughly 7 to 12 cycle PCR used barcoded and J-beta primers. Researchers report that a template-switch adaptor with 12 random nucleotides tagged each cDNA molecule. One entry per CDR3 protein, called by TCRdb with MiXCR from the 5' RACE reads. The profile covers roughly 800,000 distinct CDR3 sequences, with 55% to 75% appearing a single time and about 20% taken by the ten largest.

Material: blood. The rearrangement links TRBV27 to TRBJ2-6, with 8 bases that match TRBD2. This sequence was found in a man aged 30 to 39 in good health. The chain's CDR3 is CASSLGGGISGANVLTF. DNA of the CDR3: TGTGCCAGCAGCCTCGGGGGGGGTATCTCTGGGGCCAACGTCCTGACTTTC. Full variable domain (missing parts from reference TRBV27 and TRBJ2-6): EAQVTQNPRYLITVTGKKLTVTCSQNMNHEYMSWYRQDPGLGLRQIYYSMNVEVTDKGDVPEGYKVSRKEKRNFPLILESPSPNQTSLYFCASSLGGGISGANVLTFGAGSRLTVL.